The T cell receptor beta chain under discussion was sequenced for a study of CD8+ T cells in alopecia areata. Across the whole study: Treated patients received oral tofacitinib, 5 to 10 mg twice daily. Severity of treated patients was scored by affected scalp percentage.

Germline V gene lookup returns CDR1 SNHLY and CDR2 FYNNEI. The CDR3 covers 13 residues. Trimming cost V 3 bases and J 4 bases, with 10 bases left between them. After isolation, RNA underwent reverse transcription to generate cDNA as the sequencing template. The repertoire was sequenced with immunoSEQ multiplex PCR; TCRdb's copy has only in-frame clones and lacks some. The table lists about 120,000 clones, approximately 53% of them singletons. As for treatment: oral pan-JAK inhibitor, 5-10 mg twice daily. To note about this clone: Its antigen is not identified.

General study results and limits: Patients shared TCRs less clearly than mice did, possibly for HLA-related reasons.

The source material was CD4+ T cells sorted from blood, sampled at week 4, from a patient treated with tofacitinib. The TCR sequence derives from a human donor with alopecia areata. V usage is TRBV2 and J usage is TRBJ2-7, with D perhaps matching TRBD2 (6 bases). Here the CDR3 reads CASSEGGPYEQYF. The CDR3 coding sequence is TGTGCCAGCAGTGAGGGGGGACCTTACGAGCAGTACTTC.